Included here is one T cell receptor (beta chain) sequence, with context. Its matching antigen is unknown. CD45RO-negative, CCR7-positively selected cells formed the naive CD8 fraction, excluding terminally differentiated effector memory CD45RA+ cells. The repertoire was sequenced with immunoSEQ multiplex PCR; TCRdb's copy has only in-frame clones and lacks some. The data show around 600,000 clones, with 85% to 95% seen just once and over 0.1% held by the top ten. The data were obtained in a study of shared clonotypes between healthy human individuals. Study summary: The plates for each donor numbered three CD4 naive, three CD4 memory, two CD8 naive and one CD8 memory. The study's findings and limits: Sequencing depth was expected to affect clonotype sharing among donors.

V shed 7 bases and J 3 bases; nucleotides not matched to a gene: 8. Looked up from germline, CDR1 is PRHDT and CDR2 is FYEKMQ (reference sequence). The CDR3 is 16 amino acids. V gene TRBV13 combines with J gene TRBJ2-6; TRBD1 agrees at 8 bases. The sequence was obtained from a woman aged 25-40 years in good health. The sequenced sample consisted of naive CD8+ T cells sorted from blood. This CDR3 is CASTDRGLGGANVLTF. CDR3 sequence (DNA): TGTGCCAGCACCGACAGGGGCCTGGGTGGGGCCAACGTCCTGACTTTC.